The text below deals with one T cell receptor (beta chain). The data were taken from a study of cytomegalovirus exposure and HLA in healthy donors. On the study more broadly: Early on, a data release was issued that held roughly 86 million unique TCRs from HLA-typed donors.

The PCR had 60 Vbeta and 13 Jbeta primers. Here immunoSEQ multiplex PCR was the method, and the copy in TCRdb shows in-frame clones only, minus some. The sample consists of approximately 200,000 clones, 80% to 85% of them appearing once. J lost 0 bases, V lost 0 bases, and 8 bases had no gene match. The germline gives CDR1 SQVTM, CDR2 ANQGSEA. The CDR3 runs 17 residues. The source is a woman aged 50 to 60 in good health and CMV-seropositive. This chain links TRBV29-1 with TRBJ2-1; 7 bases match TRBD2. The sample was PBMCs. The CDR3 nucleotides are TGCAGCGTTGAAGACAAGGCTAGCGGTCTCTCCTACAATGAGCAGTTCTTC. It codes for CSVEDKASGLSYNEQFF.